This T cell receptor (beta chain) is from a study of CD8 T cells in Susac syndrome. The wider study: Treatment status at blood draw for the Susac syndrome patients was therapy-naive, corticosteroids, or intravenous immunoglobulin alone.

Trimming cost V 4 bases and J 4 bases, with 10 bases left between them. In germline, CDR1 is MNHEY, CDR2 SMNVEV (reference sequence). The CDR3 runs to 13 residues. TEMRA cells were enriched by FACS, and CD4+ and CD8+ T cells were negatively isolated. A quantity of about 0.5 to 1 ug RNA underwent reverse transcription using random hexamers. It was immunoSEQ multiplex PCR that amplified TCR beta CDR3 across 54 Vbeta and 13 Jbeta. TCRdb re-derived calls from the immunoSEQ multiplex PCR reads in MiXCR, one entry per CDR3 protein. This sample has around 130,000 distinct CDR3 sequences, with roughly 94% found just once.

This sequence originates from a human donor with Susac syndrome. The sample consisted of CD8+ T cells from PBMCs. This chain connects TRBV27 to TRBJ1-2; D possibly corresponds to TRBD1 (5 bases). The CDR3 sequence is CASSSLRGYGYTF. CDR3 nucleotides: TGTGCCAGCAGTTCCCTAAGGGGCTATGGCTACACCTTC.